These 2 T cell receptor beta chains came from one sample sequenced in a study of T cell repertoires in cytomegalovirus infection. TCRdb analysed the reads with MiXCR anew, one entry per CDR3 protein. The table lists about 920,000 distinct CDR3 sequences, around 30% of them singletons. No cognate antigen is known for these TCRs. This specimen consisted of cultured CD8+ T cells from PBMCs, obtained from culture after CMV antigen stimulation. All receptors derive from a human donor in good health (CMV status not recorded). Some clones in this sample may be carry-over from other donors' samples.

This clonotype has a handful of counts. The genes are TRBV7-9 and TRBJ2-7; 10 bases are shared with TRBD1. The CDR3 length is 14 residues. CDR1 is SEHNR and CDR2 is FQNEAQ in the germline V gene (reference sequence). Trimming took 5 bases from V and 6 from J; bases not matched to a gene: 7. The CDR3 protein is CASSGGQGTFEQYF. CDR3 nucleotide sequence: TGTGCCAGCAGCGGGGGACAGGGGACGTTCGAGCAGTACTTC.

The gene calls are TRBV19 and TRBJ2-1; 7 bases line up with TRBD1. CDR3 size: 13 residues. J gave up 7 bases and V 3 bases, and 3 bases lay outside the gene matches. CDR1 is LNHDA and CDR2 is SQIVND in the germline V gene (reference sequence). The DNA of the CDR3 is TGTGCCAGTAGTATCTCGACAGGGAATGAGCAGTTCTTC. Amino acids: CASSISTGNEQFF.